Listed below are T cell receptor beta chains from one sample, sequenced in a study of OX40 agonist ivuxolimab in advanced cancers. The method was immunoSEQ multiplex PCR; TCRdb's version includes in-frame clones alone and lacks a portion of them. The sample includes tens of thousands of clones, over 80% of them seen just once. The sequencing here drew on CD4+ or CD8+ T cells sorted from blood, taken in a trial of the OX40 agonist ivuxolimab. These TCRs come from an adult with an advanced solid tumor such as melanoma, head and neck, liver or kidney cancer. Both conserved end residues are part of each CDR3. A D gene is named only where the DNA matches it firmly. Some rows mark clone size as missing; the rest say once, few, many or name a class of expanded clone.

NA	TRBV5-4	TRBD2	TRBJ2-5	TGTGCCAGCAGCGCGGGACTAGCGGGCCTCACCGGGACCCAGTACTTC	CASSAGLAGLTGTQYF
NA	TRBV5-1	NA	TRBJ2-7	TGCGCCAGCAGCTTGGCCGGCCGATTCTACGAGCAGTACTTC	CASSLAGRFYEQYF
NA	TRBV30	TRBD1	TRBJ2-7	TGTGCCTGCCGACAGGGCCACGAGCAGTACTTC	CACRQGHEQYF
NA	TRBV5-1	TRBD1	TRBJ1-1	TGCGCCAGCAGCTTGAAGCAAGCAGGGGGTATCACTGAAGCTTTCTTT	CASSLKQAGGITEAFF
once	TRBV5-1	TRBD1	TRBJ1-1	TGCGCCAGCAGCTTAATGGGACAGGGGGTCTCTGAAGCTTTCTTT	CASSLMGQGVSEAFF
NA	TRBV7-9	TRBD2	TRBJ2-1	TGTGCCAGCAGCTCCCGCGGGGGCTACAATGAGCAGTTCTTC	CASSSRGGYNEQFF
NA	TRBV7-9	NA	TRBJ2-5	TGTGCCAGCAGCTTAGGAACAGGGACCCAAGAGACCCAGTACTTC	CASSLGTGTQETQYF
NA	TRBV7-9	NA	TRBJ2-7	TGTGCCAGCAGCTTAGCAACGGGGAGTGTCGGCGAGCAGTACTTC	CASSLATGSVGEQYF
NA	TRBV5-1	TRBD2	TRBJ2-1	TGCGCCAGCAGCTCCCTAGCGGACTCCTACAATGAGCAGTTCTTC	CASSSLADSYNEQFF
NA	TRBV7-3	NA	TRBJ2-7	TGTGCCAGCAGCTTAAAGAACTCCTACGAGCAGTACTTC	CASSLKNSYEQYF
NA	TRBV7-2	TRBD1	TRBJ2-2	TGTGCCAGCACCCGGACAGGGGTTAACGGGGAGCTGTTTTTT	CASTRTGVNGELFF
NA	TRBV2	NA	TRBJ2-3	TGTGCCAGCAAACAGGTCCCCTTCGATACGCAGTATTTT	CASKQVPFDTQYF
NA	TRBV23-1	TRBD1	TRBJ2-5	TGCGCCAGCAGTCAATCTCCGGGACAGGGTCCGAAAGAGACCCAGTACTTC	CASSQSPGQGPKETQYF
NA	TRBV29-1	NA	TRBJ1-2	TGCAGCGTTCCATGGGGGGGACCCAGCGGCTACACCTTC	CSVPWGGPSGYTF
NA	TRBV27	NA	TRBJ2-7	TGTGCCAGCAGAAGATCCGGGGCCTACGAGCAGTACTTC	CASRRSGAYEQYF
NA	TRBV2	NA	TRBJ1-1	TGTGCCAGCAGTGATCGACGGATGAACACTGAAGCTTTCTTT	CASSDRRMNTEAFF
NA	TRBV19	TRBD1	TRBJ1-5	TGTGCCAGTGGTTTCTTAGGGACAGGGGGCGGTCAGCCCCAGCATTTT	CASGFLGTGGGQPQHF
NA	TRBV11-2	NA	TRBJ1-2	TGTGCCAGCAGCTTAGATCGGGGCGACTATGGCTACACCTTC	CASSLDRGDYGYTF
NA	TRBV5-1	NA	TRBJ1-3	TGCGCCAGCAGTTCCCGGACCTCTGGAAACACCATATATTTT	CASSSRTSGNTIYF
NA	TRBV2	NA	TRBJ2-3	TGTGCCAGCACCGAGGGGGGACGCACAGATACGCAGTATTTT	CASTEGGRTDTQYF
NA	TRBV28	NA	TRBJ2-5	TGTGCCAGCAGTTATACAGGGGGGGGAGAGACCCAGTACTTC	CASSYTGGGETQYF
few	TRBV9	TRBD2	TRBJ2-7	TGTGCCAGCAGCGTGGGACTAGCGGGACTAAACGAGCAGTACTTC	CASSVGLAGLNEQYF
NA	TRBV27	NA	TRBJ2-3	TGTGCCAGCAGCGAAAATTTACAGGGTTCTTATACGCAGTATTTT	CASSENLQGSYTQYF
NA	TRBV5-1	NA	TRBJ1-4	TGCGCCAGCAGCTTTTTAGGCACCGACGAAAAACTGTTTTTT	CASSFLGTDEKLFF
NA	TRBV6-5	TRBD1	TRBJ2-2	TGTGCCAGCAGTCCTACAGGGGCTGGGACCGGGGAGCTGTTTTTT	CASSPTGAGTGELFF
NA	TRBV28	TRBD2	TRBJ2-7	TGTGCCAGCAGGGGTAGCGGGAGGGGGCCCTACGAGCAGTACTTC	CASRGSGRGPYEQYF
NA	TRBV7-6	TRBD1	TRBJ2-3	TGTGCCAGCAGCTTAGGGACAGGGGGCGCAGATACGCAGTATTTT	CASSLGTGGADTQYF
NA	TRBV30	TRBD1	TRBJ1-4	TGTGCCTGGAATCCAGGGGGAACAACTAATGAAAAACTGTTTTTT	CAWNPGGTTNEKLFF
NA	TRBV4-1	TRBD1	TRBJ2-6	TGCGCCAGCAGCCAACGACAGGGGGTGGATTCCCACTCTGGGGCCAACGTCCTGACTTTC	CASSQRQGVDSHSGANVLTF
NA	TRBV5-4	NA	TRBJ1-4	TGTGCCAGCAGCTTGGGCGGGAGGGACGAAAAACTGTTTTTT	CASSLGGRDEKLFF
NA	TRBV19	TRBD1	TRBJ2-2	TGTGCCAGTAGTATGGACACAGGGGTGGTATCCACCGGGGAGCTGTTTTTT	CASSMDTGVVSTGELFF
NA	TRBV5-6	NA	TRBJ2-3	TGTGCCAGCAGCCCTGATTCAGATACGCAGTATTTT	CASSPDSDTQYF
NA	TRBV6-1	TRBD1	TRBJ1-6	TGTGCCAGCAGTGACGGGACAGGGGAATCACCCCTCCACTTT	CASSDGTGESPLHF
NA	TRBV5-1	TRBD1	TRBJ2-7	TGCGCCAGCAGCTTGGGAGGGGGCGGTCTCGTCGAGCAGTACTTC	CASSLGGGGLVEQYF
few	TRBV6-6	TRBD1	TRBJ1-4	TGTGCCAGCAGCCGAGGGACAGCAACTAATGAAAAACTGTTTTTT	CASSRGTATNEKLFF
NA	TRBV28	TRBD1	TRBJ2-5	TGTGCCAGCAGTTTAAACAGGGGGGAGACCCAGTACTTC	CASSLNRGETQYF
NA	TRBV28	TRBD1	TRBJ1-1	TGTGCCAGCAGTTCTCGGGACAGGGGGTACACTGAAGCTTTCTTT	CASSSRDRGYTEAFF
once	TRBV5-1	TRBD2	TRBJ2-3	TGCGCCAGCAGCCTACGAGCGGGAGCGTCCACAGATACGCAGTATTTT	CASSLRAGASTDTQYF
NA	TRBV5-4	NA	TRBJ1-1	TGTGCCAGCAGCTTTCGGGTGGGATGGACGGGCACTGAAGCTTTCTTT	CASSFRVGWTGTEAFF
NA	TRBV6-5	NA	TRBJ1-5	TGTGCCAGCAGTCCCCGGTGGGGGGAGGGACAGCCCCAGCATTTT	CASSPRWGEGQPQHF